The rows below give T cell receptor beta chains drawn from one sample of a study of Graves' ophthalmopathy and Graves' hyperthyroidism. TCRdb analysed the multiplex PCR reads with MiXCR anew, one entry per CDR3 protein. Of tens of thousands of distinct CDR3 sequences in the sample, around 50% were seen once. The sequenced sample was peripheral blood. The receptors stem from an adult man with Graves' ophthalmopathy. Both conserved end residues are part of each CDR3. Each record gives: D gene, clone size, J gene, V gene, CDR3 DNA, CDR3 protein. A D gene is named only where the DNA matches it firmly. Clone size is not always given. Where it is, it says once, few, many or a class for expanded clones.

>NA|NA|TRBJ2-3|TRBV12-3/TRBV12-4
TGTGCCAGCAGTAAAAACAGGATAGGAAGCACAGATACGCAGTATTTT
CASSKNRIGSTDTQYF
>TRBD2|NA|TRBJ2-3|TRBV24-1
TGTGCCACCAGTGATTCCCCTAGCGGGAGGGTCACAGATACGCAGTATTTT
CATSDSPSGRVTDTQYF
>NA|NA|TRBJ2-5|TRBV7-8
TGTGCCAGCAGCTTATTGGGGTCCGAGGGGGCGGGAGGAGAGACCCAGTACTTC
CASSLLGSEGAGGETQYF
>TRBD2|many|TRBJ2-5|TRBV6-6
TGTGCCAGCAGTTACGTAACTAGCGGGAGACAAGAGACCCAGTACTTC
CASSYVTSGRQETQYF
>NA|many|TRBJ2-5|TRBV5-8
TGTGCCAGCAGCGACGGACAGAACGGGACCCCCAACTTC
CASSDGQNGTPNF
>TRBD2|NA|TRBJ2-3|TRBV15
TGTGCCACCAGACCACTAGCGGAGGTGGGTACAGATACGCAGTATTTT
CATRPLAEVGTDTQYF
>NA|NA|TRBJ2-7|TRBV6-5
TGTACCAGCAGCCCCACCGGCGAACTCTACGAGCAGTACTTC
CTSSPTGELYEQYF
>TRBD2|many|TRBJ2-1|TRBV28
TGTGCCAGCAGTGCGCCTAGCGGGAACGACTGGGATGAGCAGTTCTTC
CASSAPSGNDWDEQFF
>NA|NA|TRBJ2-7|TRBV6-6
TGTGCCATCAGTGATATCGGGCTTATCATCTACGAGCAGTACTTC
CAISDIGLIIYEQYF
>NA|many|TRBJ2-2|TRBV7-8
TGTGCCAGCAGCTTAGATCGGGGAGTAGGAAGGGAGCTGTTTTTT
CASSLDRGVGRELFF
>TRBD1|many|TRBJ2-2|TRBV6-5
TGTGCCAGCAGTTACTTCGGACAGGGCGTCGGGGAGCTGTTTTTT
CASSYFGQGVGELFF
>NA|NA|TRBJ2-7|TRBV5-1
TGCGCCAGCAGGGCCGGGACGGTGAGCTCCTACGAGCAGTACTTC
CASRAGTVSSYEQYF
>TRBD1|NA|TRBJ2-3|TRBV9
TGTGCCAGCAGCGTAGCTGGCAGGGGGCGTTTT
CASSVAGRGRF
>NA|many|TRBJ2-2|TRBV7-3
TGTGCCAGCAGCTTGGGGCAGGCGGGCACCGGGGAGCTGTTTTTT
CASSLGQAGTGELFF
>NA|many|TRBJ1-2|TRBV4-2
TGTGCCAGCAGCCAAGTGGGGCCGGGAAACTATGGCTACACCTTC
CASSQVGPGNYGYTF
>NA|NA|TRBJ2-7|TRBV28
TGTGCCAGCAGCCCCCACCCATCCTACGAGCAGTACTTC
CASSPHPSYEQYF
>TRBD2|NA|TRBJ2-1|TRBV5-6
TGTGCCAGCAGCGCCCAAATCGGGACTAGCGGACCACCCTACAATGAGCAGTTCTTC
CASSAQIGTSGPPYNEQFF
>TRBD1|many|TRBJ1-4|TRBV19
TGTGCCAGCAGAAACCCGGGACAGGGCTCTGGTGAAAAACTGTTTTTT
CASRNPGQGSGEKLFF
>NA|NA|TRBJ1-6|TRBV5-4
TGTGCCAGCAGCCGGGTGGGTTCACCCCTCCACTTT
CASSRVGSPLHF
>NA|NA|TRBJ1-1|TRBV6-1
TGTGCCGGCTGTAGGATAGGGCTTAACACTGAAGCTTTCTTT
CAGCRIGLNTEAFF
>NA|NA|TRBJ2-2|TRBV4-1
TGCGCCAGCAGCCAAGACGGGGAGCTGTTTTTT
CASSQDGELFF
>TRBD2|few|TRBJ2-5|TRBV4-2
TGTGCCAGCAGCACCACGACTAGCCCCCAGTACTTC
CASSTTTSPQYF
>TRBD1|NA|TRBJ1-2|TRBV24-1
TGTGCCACCAGCGGGGACAGGGGGCACAACTATGGCTACACCTTC
CATSGDRGHNYGYTF
>TRBD2|many|TRBJ2-3|TRBV9
TGTGCCAGCAGCGTTTTGCGGGGGGGCCGTACAGATACGCAGTATTTT
CASSVLRGGRTDTQYF
>NA|NA|TRBJ2-7|TRBV20-1
TGCAGTGCTAGAGAACGGCCAAGTAGTTCCTACGAGCAGTACTTC
CSARERPSSSYEQYF
>NA|NA|TRBJ1-4|TRBV15
TGTGCCACCAGCAGTACAGGGTTCATCAGGTCTAATGAAAAACTGTCTTTT
CATSSTGFIRSNEKLSF
>NA|NA|TRBJ2-3|TRBV7-6
TGTGCCAGCAGCTTAGCGGTGGGGGAAGATACGCAGTATTTT
CASSLAVGEDTQYF
>TRBD1|many|TRBJ1-2|TRBV6-2/TRBV6-3
TGTGCCAGCAGACCGACAGGGGGCGCTCTCTATGGCTACACCTTC
CASRPTGGALYGYTF
>NA|NA|TRBJ2-2|TRBV5-1
TGCGCCAGCAGCTTAGGCGGGGACACCGGGGAGCTGTTTTTT
CASSLGGDTGELFF
>NA|many|TRBJ2-3|TRBV12-3/TRBV12-4
TGTGCCAGCACCCCCGCATGGTGGCGAATGATGGATACGCAGTATTTT
CASTPAWWRMMDTQYF
>TRBD1|many|TRBJ1-2|TRBV7-2
TGTGCCAGCAGCTTGACAGGGGCCGCTAACTATGGCTACACCTTC
CASSLTGAANYGYTF
>TRBD1|NA|TRBJ1-5|TRBV24-1
TGTGCCACCAGTGACCGGGACAGGGGGTCTAATCAGCCCCAGCATTTT
CATSDRDRGSNQPQHF
>NA|many|TRBJ2-2|TRBV19
TGTGCCAGTAGTTCTCGGACGGTGAACACCGGGGAGCTGTTTTTT
CASSSRTVNTGELFF
>TRBD2|NA|TRBJ2-5|TRBV9
TGTGCCAGCAGCGTAGCGGGACTACCCGTTTCTTACCGCGCCCCTTACCAAGAGACCCAGTACTTC
CASSVAGLPVSYRAPYQETQYF
>NA|NA|TRBJ2-7|TRBV6-6
TGTGCCAGCAGTTACGGCGAGACCTACGAGCAGTACTTC
CASSYGETYEQYF
>NA|NA|TRBJ1-4|TRBV7-9
TGTGCCTGCGGGGGATTGATGGAAAAACTGTTTTTT
CACGGLMEKLFF
>NA|NA|TRBJ1-2|TRBV5-1
TGCGCCAGCGGCTTGTCTGGGGCAGCTAACTATGGCTACACCTTC
CASGLSGAANYGYTF
>TRBD2|many|TRBJ2-7|TRBV20-1
TGCAGTGCTTTTCTCCCGGGAGGGGTCTACGAGCAGTACTTC
CSAFLPGGVYEQYF
>NA|NA|TRBJ2-2|TRBV10-1
TGCGCCAGCAGTTTGAGGGACACCGGGGAGCTGTTTTTT
CASSLRDTGELFF
>NA|NA|TRBJ2-2|TRBV19
TGTGCCAGTAGTATAATTGGGACAGGGGTAGCGGGAGGTTCGAACACCGGGGAGCTGTTTTTT
CASSIIGTGVAGGSNTGELFF
>NA|NA|TRBJ2-3|TRBV20-1
TGCAGTGCCGGTAGGGGCTTCACAGATACGCAGTATTTT
CSAGRGFTDTQYF